Many counts were recorded for the clone carrying this T cell receptor (beta chain). The CDR3 loop spans 13 amino acids. The V end lost 2 bases, the J end lost 5 bases, and 10 bases lay between the germline ends. CDR1 is MNHEY and CDR2 is SVGAGI in the germline V gene. The data stem from a study of T-cell reconstitution after alpha-beta-depleted transplantation in children. During its preparation, the TCRbeta library received unique molecular identifiers. TCRdb reprocessed the PCR reads via MiXCR and lists one record per CDR3 protein. The repertoire holds roughly 100,000 distinct CDR3 sequences, approximately 9.2% seen once, with approximately 7.2% in the top ten.

The chain recombines TRBV6-5 with TRBJ2-7; D is unresolved. This sequence was found in a human donor who donated a stem cell graft to a child with congenital amegakaryocytic thrombocytopenia. The sequenced sample was PBMCs from the stem cell graft donor, obtained from the stem cell graft. In DNA, the CDR3 is TGTGCCAGCAGTTACGACGGCAACAACGAGCAGTACTTC. Translating gives CASSYDGNNEQYF.